This T cell receptor beta chain is from a study of Ad26.COV2.S vaccination and SARS-CoV-2 variants. Overall study context: Enrollment placed the donor in the COV1001 Ad26.COV2.S trial arm. Ad26.COV2.S was injected intramuscularly once or twice, 56 days apart.

General study results and limits: Comparability of non-spike TCR breadth was observed across vaccine and placebo recipients. Spike-specific TCR breadth in vaccine recipients exceeded that seen in placebo recipients.

As to this clone: Its antigen is unknown.

Clones were sequenced by immunoSEQ multiplex PCR, and TCRdb holds only the in-frame ones, with some missing. Among around 300,000 clones listed, about 87% were seen once. The CDR3 loop spans 14 amino acids. Trimming shortened V by 0 bases and J by 10 bases, and 12 bases separated the two germline ends. Germline V gene lookup returns CDR1 MNHEY and CDR2 SVGEGT. Treatment denoted: roughly 20 received Ad26.COV2.S at low or high dose, single or two shots; five or six received placebo; per-sample allocation not given. Each sample was drawn 63 days after the first injection (of vaccine or placebo). The clonotype was recovered from a person between 18 and 59 years old who received the Ad26.COV2.S COVID-19 vaccine or a placebo. Sequencing was performed on peripheral blood, taken in a trial of Ad26.COV2.S vaccine versus placebo. The gene calls are TRBV6-2 or TRBV6-3 and TRBJ1-4; D is unclear. The CDR3 loop reads CASSYSTELGKLFF. For the CDR3, the DNA is TGTGCCAGCAGTTACTCCACTGAACTCGGAAAACTGTTTTTT.